Reported below is one T cell receptor beta chain. Enrolment of Seattle patients took place during active infection, and they were followed longitudinally. These data come from a study of blood T cell repertoires in COVID-19. The overall study: In each case, the material was cDNA or gDNA derived from T cells, B-cell-depleted T cells, or PBMCs.

In the study's own analysis: Reference gene primer amplification in the assay estimated nucleated cell counts. Only in-frame clones appear in the TCRdb table, and some are missing; sequencing was by immunoSEQ multiplex PCR. Clone size and the V and J calls come from that table; the DNA yielded D and trimming. Among about 160,000 clones listed, around 74% were seen once. Germline CDR1 SQVTM, CDR2 ANQGSEA. Trimming removed 7 bases at V and 4 bases at J, with 22 bases between. CDR3 length equals 15 residues. The sequencing sample was made of peripheral blood. This clonotype was sampled from an older woman with COVID-19, enrolled during active disease. The genes are TRBV29-1 and TRBJ1-2, with TRBD1 as a possible D gene (5 bases). The CDR3 coding sequence is TGCAGCGCTGCCGCGGCGGCAGTGGGACTCTATGGCTACACCTTC. Its protein product is CSAAAAAVGLYGYTF.